This T cell receptor beta chain was identified during a study of cytomegalovirus exposure and HLA in healthy donors. Vbeta (60) and Jbeta (13) primers were used in the PCR. Repertoires were generated with immunoSEQ multiplex PCR, while TCRdb's copy carries only in-frame clones and drops some. The sample yields 99,000 or so clones, around four fifths seen once. Material for sequencing was PBMCs. This receptor was obtained from a man aged 25 to 40 in good health and CMV-seronegative.

The DNA for the CDR3 is TGCGCCAGCAGCCAAGGGACAGGGGGCTTGACAGATACGCAGTATTTT. Translating gives CASSQGTGGLTDTQYF. The V call is TRBV4-3, the J call TRBJ2-3; 11 nucleotides match TRBD1. After removal of 1 base from V and 3 bases from J, the junction contained 3 bases not matched to a gene. CDR3 length: 16 residues. From germline, CDR1 is LGHNA and CDR2 YSLEER.